A selection of T cell receptor beta chains follows, all from one sample in a study of radiation and T cells in renal cell carcinoma. The protocol was immunoSEQ multiplex PCR, while the TCRdb copy is restricted to in-frame clones and leaves out a portion. Of 150,000 or so clones in the sample, 88% are singletons; the top ten hold 4.1%. The starting material was blood, obtained from a patient whose treatment included radiotherapy and nephrectomy. These receptors came from a woman between 70 and 85 years old with renal cell carcinoma. CDR3s include the opening cysteine and the closing phenylalanine or tryptophan. A D gene is named only where the DNA matches it firmly. Clone size is given for some rows only: seen once, a few or many times, or a class if the clone is expanded.

V gene	D gene	J gene	clone size	CDR3 DNA	CDR3 protein
TRBV5-4	NA	TRBJ2-3	NA	TGTGCCAGCAGCGGCTTTACTAGGGCAGATACGCAGTATTTT	CASSGFTRADTQYF
TRBV19	NA	TRBJ2-1	NA	TGTGCCAGTAGTGCAGACAGCTCCAGACGCGCCTACAATGAGCAGTTCTTC	CASSADSSRRAYNEQFF
TRBV6-5	NA	TRBJ2-7	NA	TGTGCCAGCAGTTACTCGAAACCCACCGAGCAGTACTTC	CASSYSKPTEQYF
TRBV11-2	NA	TRBJ2-7	NA	TGTGCCAGCAGCTTAAAATCTGGGACCGAGCAGTACTTC	CASSLKSGTEQYF
TRBV5-1	NA	TRBJ2-7	NA	TGCGCCAGCAGCTTGGGCAGGGACGAGCAGTACTTC	CASSLGRDEQYF
TRBV4-2	TRBD2	TRBJ2-5	NA	TGTGCCAGCAGCCAAGGCGGGACTAGCGGGGGGGCCCGTGAGACCCAGTACTTC	CASSQGGTSGGARETQYF
TRBV28	NA	TRBJ1-5	NA	TGTGCCAGCATTCCCTCACTAGGGTTCAATCAGCCCCAGCATTTT	CASIPSLGFNQPQHF
TRBV5-1	TRBD1	TRBJ1-2	once	TGCGCCAGCAGCGGGACAGGGGGCGACTATGGCTACACCTTC	CASSGTGGDYGYTF
TRBV7-9	NA	TRBJ1-6	NA	TGTGCCAGCAGCTTAGCGAGGGGGTCCCTCCACTTT	CASSLARGSLHF
TRBV13	TRBD1	TRBJ1-1	NA	TGTGCCAGCAGCTACGGGACAGGGGACACTGAAGCTTTCTTT	CASSYGTGDTEAFF
TRBV27	TRBD2	TRBJ2-4	NA	TGTGCCAGCAGTTTTCGACGGGGGGGGGCCAAAAACATTCAGTACTTC	CASSFRRGGAKNIQYF
TRBV6-5	NA	TRBJ1-3	NA	TGTGCCAGCAGGGTTGACAGGATTTCTGGAAACACCATATATTTT	CASRVDRISGNTIYF
TRBV12-1	NA	TRBJ2-2	NA	TGTGCCAGCAGCTTTGGAAGGGGGGGCCTTAACACCGGGGAGCTGTTTTTT	CASSFGRGGLNTGELFF
TRBV11-3	NA	TRBJ2-5	once	TGTGCCAGCATGGTGGCTCTTGGGGTCTCATCTAAAGAGACCCAGTACTTC	CASMVALGVSSKETQYF
TRBV6-6	NA	TRBJ2-1	NA	TGTGCCAGCAGTTTGGTTGGAGACAATGAGCAGTTCTTC	CASSLVGDNEQFF